This T cell receptor (beta chain) was profiled in a study of cytomegalovirus exposure and HLA in healthy donors. The study's findings and limits: Analyzed later, association rates of TCRs varied across HLA loci, with DRB1 most and HLA-C fewest. In a later analysis, the majority of CMV-associated beta chains seemingly showed HLA restriction. The availability of immune exposure information extended only to CMV serostatus.

Primers: 60 Vbeta forward and 13 Jbeta reverse. Assay: immunoSEQ multiplex PCR; the TCRdb copy retains only in-frame clones and omits some. The sample carries hundreds of thousands of clones, about two thirds recorded once. CDR1 and CDR2 (germline): MNHNY, SVGAGI (reference sequence). V was pared by 2 bases and J by 10 bases, with 15 bases between. This CDR3 contains 15 residues. About this clone: Its target is unknown.

This clonotype was obtained from a man in his forties in good health and CMV-seropositive. V and J are TRBV6-6 and TRBJ1-6, with D perhaps TRBD1 (6 bases). Sample: PBMCs. For the CDR3, the DNA is TGTGCCAGCAGTTACCAGGGGAGGGTAGGATCACCCCTCCACTTT. This gives the protein CASSYQGRVGSPLHF.